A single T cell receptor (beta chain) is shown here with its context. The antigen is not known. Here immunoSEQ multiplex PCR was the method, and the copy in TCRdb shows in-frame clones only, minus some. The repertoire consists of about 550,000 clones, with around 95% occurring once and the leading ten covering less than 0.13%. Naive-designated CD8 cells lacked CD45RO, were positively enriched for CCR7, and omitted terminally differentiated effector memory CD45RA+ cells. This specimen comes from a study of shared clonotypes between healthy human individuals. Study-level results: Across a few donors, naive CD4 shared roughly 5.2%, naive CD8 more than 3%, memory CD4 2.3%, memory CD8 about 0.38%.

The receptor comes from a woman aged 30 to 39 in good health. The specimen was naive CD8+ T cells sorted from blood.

The CDR3 sequence: CASSSTGSDGYTF. The CDR3 DNA is TGTGCCAGCAGTTCGACAGGGTCGGATGGCTACACCTTC. The V gene is TRBV27, the J gene TRBJ1-2; 7 bases map to TRBD1. CDR1 is MNHEY, CDR2 SMNVEV, per germline (reference sequence). The CDR3 length is 13 residues. V dropped 4 bases and J dropped 6; count of bases not matched to a gene: 5.